These 4 T cell receptor beta chains share one sample of origin, sequenced in a study of CD8+CD57+ T cells in acquired aplastic anemia. Whoever was chosen for sequencing had shown CD8+CD57+ cell expansion by flow cytometry. Genomic DNA was employed as the template in profiling TCR beta VDJ and CDR3. Each CDR3 protein is one row after TCRdb ran MiXCR on the reads. The sample records fewer than 200,000 distinct CDR3 sequences, about 64% being singletons. The material sequenced was sorted CD4+, CD8+, or CD8+CD57+ T cells (not recorded which) from PBMCs. The receptors shown here come from a human donor with aplastic anemia.

The chain employs TRBV2 and TRBJ2-7; D remains ambiguous. The CDR3 has 15 residues. Trimming pared 1 base from V and 2 bases from J, leaving 12 bases between. The germline gives CDR1 SNHLY, CDR2 FYNNEI. The CDR3 sequence is CASSEVLTSAYEQYF. DNA of the CDR3: TGTGCCAGCAGTGAAGTTCTGACCAGCGCCTACGAGCAGTACTTC.

The chain joins TRBV7-9 to TRBJ2-5; D may match TRBD1 or TRBD2 (5 bases each). There are 14 residues in the CDR3. Germline V gives CDR1 SEHNR, CDR2 FQNEAQ (reference sequence). The V end was cut by 2 bases, the J end by 5 bases, with 12 bases between. CDR3 residues: CASSLLRGDETQYF. Written as DNA, the CDR3 is TGTGCCAGCAGCTTACTCCGGGGCGATGAGACCCAGTACTTC.

This chain's CDR3 is CASSYRGSLYEQYF. CDR3 sequence (DNA): TGTGCCAGCAGTTATAGGGGGTCCCTCTACGAGCAGTACTTC. V usage is TRBV6-6 and J usage is TRBJ2-7, with a tentative D call TRBD1 (6 bases). This CDR3 region has 14 residues. The V gene lost 3 bases and the J gene lost 3 bases, with 12 bases spanning the gap. CDR1 MNHNY and CDR2 SVGAGI come from the germline V gene (reference sequence).

There are many counts of this clonotype. V usage is TRBV20-1 and J usage is TRBJ2-7, with D maybe TRBD2 (5 bases). Per germline, CDR1 DFQATT and CDR2 SNEGSKA (reference sequence). The V gene lost 3 bases and the J gene lost 2 bases, with 11 bases spanning the gap. This CDR3 is 13 amino acids long. The CDR3 region is CSARRESTYEQYF. The CDR3 DNA reads TGCAGTGCTAGGAGGGAGTCCACCTACGAGCAGTACTTC.